This passage covers 11 T cell receptor beta chains from one sample sequenced in a study of T cell responses to AZD1222 COVID-19 vaccine. Clones were read by immunoSEQ multiplex PCR, and TCRdb kept only the in-frame ones, dropping some. The top ten hold about 1.3% of the sample, which has approximately 79,000 clones, roughly four fifths seen once. Specimen: peripheral blood, collected 28 days after the second AZD1222 dose. Receptors were obtained from an adult who received the AZD1222 COVID-19 vaccine.

This rearrangement joins TRBV14 to TRBJ1-6; D not resolved. Trimming pared 1 base from V and 8 bases from J, leaving 9 bases between. Germline CDR1 reads SGHDN; CDR2 reads FVKESK. The CDR3 is 14 amino acids. Written as DNA, the CDR3 is TGTGCCAGCAGCCAAGTTTTCCAGGATTCACCCCTCCACTTT. Protein product: CASSQVFQDSPLHF.

This sequence joins TRBV30 and TRBJ2-3; 7 bases fit TRBD1. With 3 bases clipped from V and 0 bases from J, the junction kept 3 bases outside the gene matches. CDR3 length: 14 residues. Per the germline V gene, CDR1 is GTSNPN and CDR2 is SVGIG (reference sequence). For the CDR3, the DNA is TGTGCCTGGAGAGACAGGGTTAGCACAGATACGCAGTATTTT. It codes for CAWRDRVSTDTQYF.

The V and J genes are TRBV13 and TRBJ2-3, with D uncertain. The length of the CDR3 is 17 residues. From germline, CDR1 is PRHDT and CDR2 FYEKMQ (reference sequence). Trimming removed 1 base at V and 2 bases at J, with 16 bases between. This CDR3 is CASSLAGWRRYTDTQYF. The CDR3 DNA reads as TGTGCCAGCAGCTTAGCAGGATGGCGGAGATACACAGATACGCAGTATTTT.

The chain joins TRBV29-1 to TRBJ2-7; D might be TRBD1 (5 bases). CDR3 length: 13 amino acids. V was clipped by 7 bases and J by 0 bases, with 13 bases between them. Germline lookup yields CDR1 SQVTM and CDR2 ANQGSEA. The CDR3 nucleotides read TGCAGCGGGGTAGGGGCCTACTCCTACGAGCAGTACTTC. It codes for CSGVGAYSYEQYF.

This clone was seen only once. The gene calls are TRBV7-2 and TRBJ1-3; perhaps TRBD1 as D (6 bases). The CDR3 runs 15 residues. Germline values: CDR1 SGHTA, CDR2 FQGNSA. V dropped 6 bases and J dropped 4 bases, with 16 bases sitting between them. The DNA for the CDR3 is TGTGCCAGCAGGGCCAACAGGGCATCCGGAAACACCATATATTTT. Translating it yields CASRANRASGNTIYF. The entire variable domain, with the rest obtained from reference TRBV7-2 and TRBJ1-3, is as follows: GAGVSQSPSNKVTEKGKDVELRCDPISGHTALYWYRQSLGQGLEFLIYFQGNSAPDKSGLPSDRFSAERTGGSVSTLTIQRTQQEDSAVYLCASRANRASGNTIYFGEGSWLTVV.

The chain employs TRBV5-1 and TRBJ1-6, with D maybe TRBD1 (5 bases). The germline gives CDR1 SGHRS, CDR2 YFSETQ. The V end lost 3 bases, the J end lost 14 bases, and 18 bases lay between the germline ends. The CDR3 totals 14 residues. The CDR3 coding sequence is TGCGCCAGCAGCTCTGCGCCGGGGGGAGTTGCCCTCCACTTT. Amino acids: CASSSAPGGVALHF.

V usage is TRBV18 and J usage is TRBJ2-7; D is perhaps TRBD2 (5 bases). This CDR3 region has 13 residues. Germline CDR1 KGHSH, CDR2 LQKENI. The ends were cut back, 6 bases at V and 5 bases at J, with 14 bases in the middle. CDR3 region: CASSPLGSDEQYF. As DNA, the CDR3 is TGTGCCAGCTCCCCCTTGGGGAGTGACGAGCAGTACTTC. The full variable domain, with the rest looked up from reference TRBV18 and TRBJ2-7, is NAGVMQNPRHLVRRRGQEARLRCSPMKGHSHVYWYRQLPEEGLKFMVYLQKENIIDESGMPKERFSAEFPKEGPSILRIQQVVRGDSAAYFCASSPLGSDEQYFGPGTRLTVT.

The chain recombines TRBV5-4 with TRBJ2-7, with 10 bases aligning to TRBD1. Germline CDR1 and CDR2: SGHNT and YYREEE (reference sequence). The CDR3 covers 16 residues. V was clipped by 1 base and J by 5 bases; unmatched bases: 9. CDR3 coding DNA: TGTGCCAGCAGCTTGATGGTAAGACAGGGGGCGGACGAGCAGTACTTC. Translation gives CASSLMVRQGADEQYF.

The gene calls are TRBV27 and TRBJ2-7; TRBD2 matches 11 bases. V shed 5 bases, J shed 2 bases, and the junction held 8 bases outside the gene matches. The length of the CDR3 is 16 residues. CDR1 is MNHEY, CDR2 SMNVEV, per germline (reference sequence). This chain's CDR3 is CASSPRSGLAAYEQYF. CDR3 coding DNA: TGTGCCAGCAGTCCCCGATCGGGACTAGCGGCCTACGAGCAGTACTTC.

This clone has only one observation. The chain links TRBV6-1 to TRBJ1-1; no firm D call. The germline V gene has CDR1 MNHNS and CDR2 SASEGT. V lost 1 base to trimming and J lost 4 bases, with 19 bases between them. The CDR3 contains 17 residues. The CDR3 DNA reads TGTGCCAGCAGTGAAGGAATCTGGGCCGCCGCGAGCACTGAAGCTTTCTTT. Protein product: CASSEGIWAAASTEAFF.

This clone was counted once. The chain recombines TRBV5-6 with TRBJ1-5; a weak D match, TRBD1 (5 bases). The germline gives CDR1 SGHDT, CDR2 YYEEEE. Trimming took 2 bases from V and 5 from J, leaving 11 bases between them. The CDR3 runs 14 residues. The CDR3 DNA reads TGTGCCAGCAGCTTTTGGGGGACGTATCAGCCCCAGCATTTT. The encoded protein is CASSFWGTYQPQHF.